The source of this T cell receptor (beta chain) is a study of identical twins (dated by TCRdb to about 2016). For the study in its entirety: To test whether fetal clonotypes persist, the study used deep sequencing on TCR alpha and beta repertoires from monozygotic twins, unrelated adults of various ages, and cord blood. Replicate twin experiments were performed at different times using different library preparation protocols to rule out contamination.

The paper's findings and limits, for the study overall: In monozygotic twins, out-of-frame TCR alpha sharing was systematically underestimated by recombination models, although the models agreed with sharing between unrelated individuals. Zero-insertion analyses could be partly confounded by invariant T cells such as MAIT and iNKT, though diverse VJ usage argued against such confounding for most clonotypes. Because the same donors could not be followed over many years, conclusions were based on cross-sectional statistical analysis. Abundant cord blood beta clonotypes carried fewer insertions; young adult naive repertoires showed a weaker similar trend, while memory repertoires showed none. Compared with coincidental sharing between unrelated individuals, an excess of low generation-probability sequences was observed among out-of-frame TCR alpha sequences shared between twins. The excess sharing between twins in beta out-of-frame sequences was weaker because fewer shared sequences reduced the signal-to-noise ratio.

This clonotype was seen more than once but under ten times. What this receptor recognizes is not known. No base quality values were provided; no much bigger clone lies one nucleotide off. Only healthy Caucasian donors were included. In the germline V gene, CDR1 corresponds to MDHEN and CDR2 to SYDVKM. From cysteine to phenylalanine, the CDR3 is 16 amino acids long. Solely the CDR3 DNA is kept, with 48 bases framed from the first base. Germline trimming: 3 bases from V, 7 bases from J; junction bases outside gene matches: 10. Library construction relied on 5' RACE. TCRdb names Illumina HiSeq 2000 as the instrument used. Template switching introduced a universal primer binding site; the final cDNA contained a unique molecular identifier, enabling accurate counting of TCR cDNA molecules. Specific primers in the conserved constant-segment region were used to synthesize first-strand cDNA for the TCR alpha and beta chains. To control for contamination, every cDNA library was double barcoded, receiving both a SMART-Mk sample barcode and Illumina barcodes. Two successive PCR steps introduced TruSeq adapter sequences along with Illumina sample barcodes. Sequencing of the TCR alpha and beta cDNA libraries was done on the Illumina HiSeq platform using custom primers. The authors' pipeline ran thus. Raw reads were processed with MiGEC to extract unique molecular identifiers, and MiXCR was used to determine CDR3 positions. For each individual, recombination models were inferred using an EM algorithm with the repgenHMM and IGoR tools. The analysis of shared clonotypes was done with the tcR package in R, with sharing normalized by the product of cloneset sizes. Out-of-frame nonproductive sequences were analyzed to study raw recombination free of thymic and clonal selection effects. The public reads were reanalyzed by TCRdb: fastp trimming at Q25, MiXCR alignment, in-frame beta chains only. Duplicate CDR3 protein sequences are folded into a single record with the most common DNA and genes. The V and J calls and clone size come from TCRdb's table, not from the authors' own analysis. Present in this sample are 1.5 million to 2 million distinct CDR3 sequences, under 35% of which were seen just once. The top ten clones comprise under 0.35% of the sample.

Sample: cord blood. The rearrangement combines TRBV28 with TRBJ1-4; 8 junctional bases match TRBD1. This receptor was taken from a newborn girl in good health. This receptor carries the CDR3 CASSFLGRGQGEKLFF. The nucleotides are TGTGCCAGCAGTTTCCTCGGCAGGGGGCAAGGTGAAAAACTGTTTTTT.